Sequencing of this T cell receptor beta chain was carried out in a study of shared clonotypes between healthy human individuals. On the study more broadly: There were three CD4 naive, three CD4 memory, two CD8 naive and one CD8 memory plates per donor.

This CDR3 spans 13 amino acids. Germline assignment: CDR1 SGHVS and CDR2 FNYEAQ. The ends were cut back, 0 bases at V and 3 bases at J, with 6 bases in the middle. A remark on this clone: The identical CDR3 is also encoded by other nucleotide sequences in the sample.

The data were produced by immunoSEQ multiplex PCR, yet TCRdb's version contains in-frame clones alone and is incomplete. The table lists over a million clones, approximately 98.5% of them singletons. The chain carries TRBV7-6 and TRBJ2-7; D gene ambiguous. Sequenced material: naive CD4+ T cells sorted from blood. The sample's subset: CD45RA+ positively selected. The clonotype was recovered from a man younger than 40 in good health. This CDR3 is CASSLALGYEQYF. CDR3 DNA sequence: TGTGCCAGCAGCTTAGCGTTGGGCTACGAGCAGTACTTC.